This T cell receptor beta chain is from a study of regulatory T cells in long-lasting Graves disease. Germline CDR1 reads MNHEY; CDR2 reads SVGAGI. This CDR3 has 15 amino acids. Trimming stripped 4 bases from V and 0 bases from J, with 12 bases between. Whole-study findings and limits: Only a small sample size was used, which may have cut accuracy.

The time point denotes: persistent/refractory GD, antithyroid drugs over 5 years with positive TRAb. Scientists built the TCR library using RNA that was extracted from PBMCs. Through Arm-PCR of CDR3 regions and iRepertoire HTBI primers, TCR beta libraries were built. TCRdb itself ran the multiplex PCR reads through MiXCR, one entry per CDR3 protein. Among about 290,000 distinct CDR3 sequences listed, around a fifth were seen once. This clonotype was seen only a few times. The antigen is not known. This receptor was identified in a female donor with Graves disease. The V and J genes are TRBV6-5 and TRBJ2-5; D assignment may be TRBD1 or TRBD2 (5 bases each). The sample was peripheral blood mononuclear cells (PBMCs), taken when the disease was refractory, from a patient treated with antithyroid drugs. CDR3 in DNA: TGTGCCAGCAGTTTTCAACAGGACTACCAAGAGACCCAGTACTTC. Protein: CASSFQQDYQETQYF.